These T cell receptor beta chains were read from a single sample in a study of blood T cell repertoires in COVID-19. Generated by immunoSEQ multiplex PCR, the TCRdb table keeps only in-frame clones and is missing some. This table has some 220,000 clones, around 83% appearing once. Sequences were obtained from peripheral blood. Receptor source: a man between 45 and 60 years old with active or convalescent COVID-19. CDR3s include the opening cysteine and the closing phenylalanine or tryptophan. The size of a clone is reported for some rows only, either as once, few or many, or as a class for expanded clones.

NA | TRBV6-6 | CASSYSGQEPYNEQFF
NA | TRBV7-6 | CASSLDPQETQYF
NA | TRBV28 | CASSSSPGTRGTGELFF
NA | TRBV2 | CASSETWARDRGLTGYGYTF
NA | TRBV3-1/TRBV3-2 | CASSRSGNTEAFF
NA | TRBV27 | CASSLRGGGAYEQYF
NA | TRBV5-1 | CASSLMGGPSYNEQFF
NA | TRBV19 | CASSRQGFTDTQYF
NA | TRBV6-6 | CASSYSGASSNEKLFF
NA | TRBV2 | CASSEGALGETQYF
NA | TRBV28 | CASSWAVGYTEAFF
NA | TRBV5-5 | CASTLFSGEQFF
NA | TRBV11-2 | CASSLAPVHNEQFF
NA | TRBV7-2 | CASLSLGEQFF
NA | TRBV7-9 | CASSSVGGQETQYF
NA | TRBV27 | CASSLRTGVYNEQFF
NA | TRBV7-7 | CASSLDRATEAFF
NA | TRBV5-5 | CASSSSGATDTQYF
few | TRBV5-1 | CASSLVGDRNSPLHF
NA | TRBV5-1 | CASTRSTTGNTEAFF
NA | TRBV6-6 | CASSYVQGDQPQHF
once | TRBV9 | CASSVASGGAAGELFF
NA | TRBV7-8 | CASRPDRGRNQPQHF
NA | TRBV5-1 | CASSSRHRDNRNYGYTF
few | TRBV6-6 | CASRTGKMEVSLHF
NA | TRBV7-9 | CASRRDRVGEQYF
NA | TRBV28 | CASTPSRDNFMNTEAFF
NA | TRBV7-2 | CASSLDRVGTGELFF
NA | TRBV7-9 | CASSLAATGEKLFF
NA | TRBV4-3 | CASSSGRGGNQPQHF
NA | TRBV5-5 | CASSSPGQGTYEQYF
NA | TRBV20-1 | CSASPRLAGGTQGEQFF
NA | TRBV2 | CASSEVAGVGSPLHF
NA | TRBV14 | CASSQDRASGSFGYEQYF
NA | TRBV5-1 | CASSHGTGDEKLFF
NA | TRBV19 | CASKGNYGYTF
NA | TRBV6-2/TRBV6-3 | CASSYRGYGNTIYF
NA | TRBV4-3 | CASSQELRTDSYEQYF
NA | TRBV28 | CASSRDYLNTGELFF
NA | TRBV21-1 | CASSMGIRRQQETQYF
NA | TRBV15 | CATSPGRGVSTDTQYF
NA | TRBV7-2 | CASSPDRVTYQPQHF
NA | TRBV2 | CASSEFSASETDTQYF
NA | TRBV2 | CASSDQGASYEQYF
NA | TRBV28 | CASSFQRSTDTQYF
NA | TRBV5-4 | CASSFRPGGNQPQHF
NA | TRBV5-5 | CASSPTLDRSSYNEQFF
many | TRBV7-2 | CASSLRTGERQPQHF
many | TRBV28 | CASSRGQADNSPLHF
NA | TRBV19 | CASSQNEKLFF
NA | TRBV6-2/TRBV6-3 | CASSLGAGPQHF
NA | TRBV7-9 | CASSLMQGQGDTQYF
NA | TRBV7-3 | CASSLTGSGGNTIYF
NA | TRBV11-3 | CASSPEGGITGELFF
NA | TRBV7-9 | CASRAGETQYF
NA | TRBV29-1 | CSVEGLAGLNTGELFF
NA | TRBV24-1 | CATSDSGQGKTNEQYF
NA | TRBV5-1 | CASSGTGGIDTQYF